This T cell receptor beta chain was found in a study of OX40 agonist ivuxolimab in advanced cancers. Study summary: Patients were dosed intravenously with ivuxolimab at 0.01 to 10 mg/kg every 2 weeks. Three dose-escalation patients had partial responses: one with hepatocellular carcinoma and two with cutaneous melanoma. Findings of the study overall: Expanded peripheral T-cell antigen specificity went undetermined. Doses of 0.1 to 3.0 mg/kg were accompanied by clonal expansion of CD4+ and CD8+ blood T cells by week 6.

Assay: immunoSEQ multiplex PCR; the TCRdb copy retains only in-frame clones and omits some. The top ten clones hold about a fifth of a sample with about 27,000 clones, about 81% of them seen once. Note on this clone: Antigen specificity is unknown.

The germline CDR1 and CDR2 sequences are SGHTS and YDEGEE. This CDR3 contains 13 residues. V was cut by 1 base and J by 7 bases, with 8 bases left in between. The origin of this receptor is an adult with an advanced solid tumor such as melanoma, head and neck, liver or kidney cancer. The chain links TRBV5-8 to TRBJ1-4; D is unresolved. The sample was CD4+ or CD8+ T cells sorted from blood, taken in a trial of the OX40 agonist ivuxolimab. CDR3 protein: CASSLLRAEKLFF. CDR3 in DNA: TGTGCCAGCAGCTTGTTAAGGGCTGAAAAACTGTTTTTT.